This T cell receptor (beta chain) was captured by sequencing in a study of T cell repertoires in ileal Crohn's disease. Study information: The M6 sample came from neoterminal ileum during colonoscopy after surgery.

Stated time point: neoterminal ileum biopsy at postoperative endoscopy, about 6 months after surgery. On this clone itself: Its antigen is not known.

This CDR3 spans 15 amino acids. CDR1 is SNHLY, CDR2 FYNNEI, per germline. The germline V and J ends were trimmed by 8 bases and 0 bases, with 13 bases remaining between them. Sequencing used immunoSEQ multiplex PCR; TCRdb keeps in-frame clones, though not all of them. The sample lists some 12,000 clones, over 70% seen once, with about 15% in the top ten. Study-wide points: Clonality above 26.8% at surgery always came with endoscopic recurrence. Compared with non-smokers, active smokers at surgery showed more clonal expansions.

The sequencing sample was made of ileal tissue. This chain uses TRBV2 with TRBJ1-4, with D unresolved. The TCR was taken from an adult with Crohn's disease. Here the CDR3 DNA reads TGTGCCAGCGCTAGAGGGTCGGCAACTAATGAAAAACTGTTTTTT. Translating it yields CASARGSATNEKLFF.